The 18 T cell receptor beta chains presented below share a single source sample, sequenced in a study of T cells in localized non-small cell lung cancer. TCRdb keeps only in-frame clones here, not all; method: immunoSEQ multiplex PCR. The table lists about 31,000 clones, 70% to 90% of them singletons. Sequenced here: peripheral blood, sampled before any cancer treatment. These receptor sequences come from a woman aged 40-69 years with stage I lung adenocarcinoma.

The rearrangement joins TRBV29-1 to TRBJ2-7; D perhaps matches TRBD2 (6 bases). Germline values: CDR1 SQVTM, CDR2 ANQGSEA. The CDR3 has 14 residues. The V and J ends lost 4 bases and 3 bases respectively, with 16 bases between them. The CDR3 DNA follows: TGCAGCGTTGTGAGAAACGGGAGAAACTACGAGCAGTACTTC. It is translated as CSVVRNGRNYEQYF.

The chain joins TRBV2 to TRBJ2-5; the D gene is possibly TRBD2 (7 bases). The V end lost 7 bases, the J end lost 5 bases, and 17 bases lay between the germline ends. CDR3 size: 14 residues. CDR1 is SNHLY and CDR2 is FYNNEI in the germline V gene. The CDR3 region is CASTLRGGRETQYF. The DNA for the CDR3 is TGTGCCAGCACCCTGAGGGGGGGGAGGGAGACCCAGTACTTC.

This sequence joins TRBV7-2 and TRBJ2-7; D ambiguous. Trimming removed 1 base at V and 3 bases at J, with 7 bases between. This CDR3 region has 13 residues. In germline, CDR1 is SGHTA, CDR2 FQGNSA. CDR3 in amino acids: CASSLGLYYEQYF. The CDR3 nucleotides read TGTGCCAGCAGCTTAGGGCTTTACTACGAGCAGTACTTC.

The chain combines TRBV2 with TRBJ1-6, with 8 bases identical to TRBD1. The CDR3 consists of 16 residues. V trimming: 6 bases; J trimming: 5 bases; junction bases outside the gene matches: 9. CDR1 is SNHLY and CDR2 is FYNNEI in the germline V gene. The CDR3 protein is CASSELGQENNSPLHF. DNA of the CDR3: TGTGCCAGCAGCGAACTGGGACAGGAGAATAATTCACCCCTCCACTTT.

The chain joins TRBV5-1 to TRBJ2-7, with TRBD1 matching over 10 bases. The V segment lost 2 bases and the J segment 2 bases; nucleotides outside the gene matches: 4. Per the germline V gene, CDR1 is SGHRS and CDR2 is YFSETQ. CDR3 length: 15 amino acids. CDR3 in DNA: TGCGCCAGCAGCTTCCAGACAGGGGGCCCCTACGAGCAGTACTTC. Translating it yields CASSFQTGGPYEQYF.

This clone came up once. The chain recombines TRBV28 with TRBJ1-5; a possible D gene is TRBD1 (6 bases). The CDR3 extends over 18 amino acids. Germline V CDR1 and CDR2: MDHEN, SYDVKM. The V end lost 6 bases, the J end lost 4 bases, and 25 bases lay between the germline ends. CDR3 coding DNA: TGTGCCAGCAGCCAAGCAAGGGGAACAGGGCCCCCTAATCAGCCCCAGCATTTT. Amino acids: CASSQARGTGPPNQPQHF.

DNA of the CDR3: TGTGCCAGCAGCTATTCCGGGACCAGGGCTGGAAACACCATATATTTT. Translating it yields CASSYSGTRAGNTIYF. The V call is TRBV7-2, the J call TRBJ1-3; a weak D match, TRBD1 (5 bases). Trimming cost V 4 bases and J 2 bases, with 15 bases left between them. CDR3 size: 16 residues. CDR1 SGHTA and CDR2 FQGNSA come from the germline V gene.

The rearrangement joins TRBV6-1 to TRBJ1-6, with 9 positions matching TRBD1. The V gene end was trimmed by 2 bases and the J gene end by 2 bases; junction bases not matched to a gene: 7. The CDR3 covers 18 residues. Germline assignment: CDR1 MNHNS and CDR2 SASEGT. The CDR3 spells CASSERRQGVTYNSPLHF. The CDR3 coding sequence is TGTGCCAGCAGTGAAAGAAGACAGGGGGTAACCTATAATTCACCCCTCCACTTT.

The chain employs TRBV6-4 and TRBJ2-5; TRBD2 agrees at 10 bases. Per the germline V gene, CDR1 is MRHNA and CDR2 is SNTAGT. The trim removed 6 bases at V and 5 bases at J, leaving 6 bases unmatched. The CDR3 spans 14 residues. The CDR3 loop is CASRSGRAFETQYF. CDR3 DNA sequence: TGTGCCAGCAGGAGCGGGAGGGCCTTTGAGACCCAGTACTTC.

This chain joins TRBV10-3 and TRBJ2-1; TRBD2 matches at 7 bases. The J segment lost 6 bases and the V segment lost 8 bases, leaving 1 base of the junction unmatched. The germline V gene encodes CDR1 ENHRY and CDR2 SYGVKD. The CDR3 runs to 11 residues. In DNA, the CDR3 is TGTGCCATCGGGGGGGGCAATGAGCAGTTCTTC. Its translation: CAIGGGNEQFF.

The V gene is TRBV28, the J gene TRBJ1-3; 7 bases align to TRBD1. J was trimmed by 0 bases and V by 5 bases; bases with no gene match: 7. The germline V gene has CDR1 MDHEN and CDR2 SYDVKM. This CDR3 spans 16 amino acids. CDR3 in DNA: TGTGCCAGCAGTACCCCGAACAGGGGCTCTGGAAACACCATATATTTT. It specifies CASSTPNRGSGNTIYF.

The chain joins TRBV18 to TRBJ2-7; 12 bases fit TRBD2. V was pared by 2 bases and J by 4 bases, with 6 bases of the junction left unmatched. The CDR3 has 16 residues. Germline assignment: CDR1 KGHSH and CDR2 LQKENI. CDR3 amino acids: CASSPSSGGAAYEQYF. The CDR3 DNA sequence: TGTGCCAGCTCACCATCTAGCGGGGGGGCCGCTTACGAGCAGTACTTC.

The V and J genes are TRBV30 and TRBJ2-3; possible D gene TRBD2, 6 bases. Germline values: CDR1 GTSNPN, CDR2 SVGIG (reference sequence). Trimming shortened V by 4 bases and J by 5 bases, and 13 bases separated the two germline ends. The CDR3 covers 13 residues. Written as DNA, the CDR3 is TGTGCCTGGATCCCCGGGAGAGGAGATACGCAGTATTTT. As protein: CAWIPGRGDTQYF.

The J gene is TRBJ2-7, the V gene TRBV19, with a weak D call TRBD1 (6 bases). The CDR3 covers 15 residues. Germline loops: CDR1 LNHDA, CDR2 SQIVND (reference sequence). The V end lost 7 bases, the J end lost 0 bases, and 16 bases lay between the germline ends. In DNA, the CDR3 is TGTGCCAGTAAAGGGGCACAGGGTTCCTCCTACGAGCAGTACTTC. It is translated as CASKGAQGSSYEQYF.

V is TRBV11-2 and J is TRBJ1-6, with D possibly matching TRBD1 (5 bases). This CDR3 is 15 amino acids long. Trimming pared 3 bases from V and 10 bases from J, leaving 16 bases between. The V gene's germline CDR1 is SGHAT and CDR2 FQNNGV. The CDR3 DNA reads TGTGCCAGCAGCTTGGGCAGACAGCAAACCTCACCCCTCCACTTT. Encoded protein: CASSLGRQQTSPLHF.

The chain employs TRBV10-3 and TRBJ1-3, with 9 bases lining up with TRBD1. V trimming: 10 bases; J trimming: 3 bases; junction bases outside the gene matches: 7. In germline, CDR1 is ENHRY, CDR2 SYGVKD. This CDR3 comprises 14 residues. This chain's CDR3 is CATTRDRDGNTIYF. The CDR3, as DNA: TGTGCCACCACCCGGGACAGGGATGGAAACACCATATATTTT.

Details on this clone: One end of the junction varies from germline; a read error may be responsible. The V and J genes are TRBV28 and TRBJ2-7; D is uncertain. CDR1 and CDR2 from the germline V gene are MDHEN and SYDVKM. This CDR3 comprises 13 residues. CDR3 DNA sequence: TGTGCCAGCAGTTCCCTCATCCGGACCCTATCGCACTTC. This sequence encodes CASSSLIRTLSHF.

The CDR3 is CASSHRGSVSNTEAFF. CDR3 sequence (DNA): TGTGCCAGCAGCCACCGGGGCAGCGTCTCGAACACTGAAGCTTTCTTT. J is TRBJ1-1 and V is TRBV7-9; tentative D call: TRBD1 (5 bases). Germline CDR1 and CDR2: SEHNR and FQNEAQ (reference sequence). Trimming took 5 bases from V and 1 from J, leaving 17 bases between them. This CDR3 is 16 amino acids long.